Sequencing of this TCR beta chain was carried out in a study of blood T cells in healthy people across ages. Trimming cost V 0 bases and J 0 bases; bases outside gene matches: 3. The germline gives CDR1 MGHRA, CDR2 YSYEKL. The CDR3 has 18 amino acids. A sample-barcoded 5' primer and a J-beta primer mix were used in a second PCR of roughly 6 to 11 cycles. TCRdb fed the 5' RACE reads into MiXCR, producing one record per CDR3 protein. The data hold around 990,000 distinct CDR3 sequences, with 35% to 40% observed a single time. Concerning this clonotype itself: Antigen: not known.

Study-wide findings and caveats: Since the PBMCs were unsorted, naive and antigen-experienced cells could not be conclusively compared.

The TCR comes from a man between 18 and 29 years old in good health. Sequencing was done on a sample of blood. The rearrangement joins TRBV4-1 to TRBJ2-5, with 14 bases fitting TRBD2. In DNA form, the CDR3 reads TGCGCCAGCAGCCAAGAAAAGGGACTAGCGGGGGACCAAGAGACCCAGTACTTC. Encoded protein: CASSQEKGLAGDQETQYF.